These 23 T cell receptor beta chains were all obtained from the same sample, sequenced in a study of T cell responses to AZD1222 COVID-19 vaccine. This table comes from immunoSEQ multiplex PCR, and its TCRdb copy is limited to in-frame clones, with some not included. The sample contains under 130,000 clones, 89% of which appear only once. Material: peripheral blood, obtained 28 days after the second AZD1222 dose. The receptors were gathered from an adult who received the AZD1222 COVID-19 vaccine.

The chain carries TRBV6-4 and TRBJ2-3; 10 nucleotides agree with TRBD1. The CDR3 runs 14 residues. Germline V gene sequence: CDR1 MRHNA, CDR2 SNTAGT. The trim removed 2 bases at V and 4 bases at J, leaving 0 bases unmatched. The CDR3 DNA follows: TGTGCCAGCAGTGACGGACAGGGGGCAGATACGCAGTATTTT. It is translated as CASSDGQGADTQYF.

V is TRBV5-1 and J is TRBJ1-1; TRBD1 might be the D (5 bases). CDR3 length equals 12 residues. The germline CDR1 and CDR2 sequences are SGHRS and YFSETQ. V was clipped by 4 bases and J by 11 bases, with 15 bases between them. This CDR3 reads CASSPGDYGAFF. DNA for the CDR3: TGCGCCAGCAGCCCGGGGGACTACGGTGCTTTCTTT.

CDR3 DNA sequence: TGTGCCAGTAGTACCAGGACAGGGGCCACCCTGGGAAAACTGTTTTTT. Amino acid sequence: CASSTRTGATLGKLFF. V usage is TRBV19 and J usage is TRBJ1-4; 9 bases are shared with TRBD1. J was trimmed by 10 bases and V by 4 bases; bases with no gene match: 13. The CDR3 is made up of 16 amino acids. Germline CDR1 reads LNHDA; CDR2 reads SQIVND (reference sequence).

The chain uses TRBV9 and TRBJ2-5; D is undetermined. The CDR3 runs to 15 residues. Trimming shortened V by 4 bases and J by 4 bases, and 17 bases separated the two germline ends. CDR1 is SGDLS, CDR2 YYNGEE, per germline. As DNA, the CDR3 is TGTGCCAGCAGCTCCGGACGAGACGGTGTAGAGACCCAGTACTTC. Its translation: CASSSGRDGVETQYF. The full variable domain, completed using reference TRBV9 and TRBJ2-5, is DSGVTQTPKHLITATGQRVTLRCSPRSGDLSVYWYQQSLDQGLQFLIQYYNGEERAKGNILERFSAQQFPDLHSELNLSSLELGDSALYFCASSSGRDGVETQYFGPGTRLLVL.

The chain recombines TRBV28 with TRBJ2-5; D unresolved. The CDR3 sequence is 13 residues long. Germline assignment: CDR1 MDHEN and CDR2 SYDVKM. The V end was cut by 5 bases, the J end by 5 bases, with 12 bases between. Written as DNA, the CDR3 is TGTGCCAGCAGTCCCGCCGAACGGGAGACCCAGTACTTC. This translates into CASSPAERETQYF.

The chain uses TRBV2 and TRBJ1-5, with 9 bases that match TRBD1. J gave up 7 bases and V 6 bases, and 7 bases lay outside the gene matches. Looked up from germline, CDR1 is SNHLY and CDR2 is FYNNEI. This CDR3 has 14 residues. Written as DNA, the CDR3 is TGTGCCAGCAGCATGGGGACAGGGAGACAGCCCCAGCATTTT. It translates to CASSMGTGRQPQHF.

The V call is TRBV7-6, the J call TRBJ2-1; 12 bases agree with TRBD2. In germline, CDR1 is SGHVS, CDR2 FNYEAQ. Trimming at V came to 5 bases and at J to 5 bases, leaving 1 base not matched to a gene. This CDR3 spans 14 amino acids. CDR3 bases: TGTGCCAGCAGCGGACTAGCGGGGAACAATGAGCAGTTCTTC. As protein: CASSGLAGNNEQFF.

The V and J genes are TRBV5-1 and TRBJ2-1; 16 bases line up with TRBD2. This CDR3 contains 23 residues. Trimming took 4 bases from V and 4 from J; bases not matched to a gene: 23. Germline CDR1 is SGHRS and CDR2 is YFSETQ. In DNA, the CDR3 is TGCGCCAGCAGCCCTGGGACTAGCGGGAGGGCCTTTGGCCTTCAGAGCATATACAATGAGCAGTTCTTC. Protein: CASSPGTSGRAFGLQSIYNEQFF.

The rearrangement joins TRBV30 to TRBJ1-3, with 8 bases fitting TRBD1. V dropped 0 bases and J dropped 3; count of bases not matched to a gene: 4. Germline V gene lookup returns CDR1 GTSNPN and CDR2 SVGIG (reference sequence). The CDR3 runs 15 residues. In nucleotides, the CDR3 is TGTGCCTGGAGTGTAAACGGACAGGGTGGAAACACCATATATTTT. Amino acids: CAWSVNGQGGNTIYF.

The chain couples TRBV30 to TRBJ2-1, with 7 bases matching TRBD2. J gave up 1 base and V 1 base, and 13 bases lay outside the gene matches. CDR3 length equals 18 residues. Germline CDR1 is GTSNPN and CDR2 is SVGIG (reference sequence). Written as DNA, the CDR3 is TGTGCCTGGAGTGGGGGCGCGGGAGATTTTGGGTCCTACAATGAGCAGTTCTTC. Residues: CAWSGGAGDFGSYNEQFF.

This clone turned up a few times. This CDR3 is CASSGDGGSSYEQYF. The CDR3 DNA reads TGTGCCAGCAGTGGAGATGGCGGGAGCTCCTACGAGCAGTACTTC. V is TRBV2 and J is TRBJ2-7; 7 bases are shared with TRBD2. The CDR3 covers 15 residues. V was clipped by 4 bases and J by 0 bases; unmatched bases: 6. Per germline, CDR1 SNHLY and CDR2 FYNNEI.

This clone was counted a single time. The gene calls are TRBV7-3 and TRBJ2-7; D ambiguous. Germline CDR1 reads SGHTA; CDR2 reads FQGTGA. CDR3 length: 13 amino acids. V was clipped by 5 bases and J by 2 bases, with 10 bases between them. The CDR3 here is CASSRGGPYEQYF. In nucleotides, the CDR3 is TGTGCCAGCAGCCGCGGCGGCCCCTACGAGCAGTACTTC.

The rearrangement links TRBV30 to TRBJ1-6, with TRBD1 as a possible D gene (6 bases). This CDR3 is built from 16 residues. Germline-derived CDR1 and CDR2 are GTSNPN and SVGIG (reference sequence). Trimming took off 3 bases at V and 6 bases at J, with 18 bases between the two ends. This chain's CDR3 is CAWRTWGQWGNSPLHF. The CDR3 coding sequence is TGTGCCTGGAGGACTTGGGGGCAATGGGGTAATTCACCCCTCCACTTT.

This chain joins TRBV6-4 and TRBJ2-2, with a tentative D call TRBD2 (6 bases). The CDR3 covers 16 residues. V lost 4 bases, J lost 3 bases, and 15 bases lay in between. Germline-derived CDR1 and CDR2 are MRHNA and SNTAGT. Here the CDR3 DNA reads TGTGCCAGCAGTGGGGGGGAGACAACCGACACCGGGGAGCTGTTTTTT. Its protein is CASSGGETTDTGELFF.

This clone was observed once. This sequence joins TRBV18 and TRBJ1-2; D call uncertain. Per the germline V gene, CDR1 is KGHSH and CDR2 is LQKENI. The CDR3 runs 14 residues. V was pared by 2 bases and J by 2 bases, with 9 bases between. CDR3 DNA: TGTGCCAGCTCACCAAACAGCCGAAACTATGGCTACACCTTC. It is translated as CASSPNSRNYGYTF.

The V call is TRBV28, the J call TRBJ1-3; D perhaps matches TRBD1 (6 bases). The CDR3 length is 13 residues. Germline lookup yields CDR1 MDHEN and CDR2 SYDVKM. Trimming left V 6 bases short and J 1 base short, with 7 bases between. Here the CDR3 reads CASRDSSGNTIYF. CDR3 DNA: TGTGCCAGCAGGGACAGTTCTGGAAACACCATATATTTT.

The CDR3 coding sequence is TGTGCCAGCAGTTACTCCAATAGGGGGCCACCAGCTTTCTTT. This encodes CASSYSNRGPPAFF. The chain recombines TRBV6-6 with TRBJ1-1; TRBD1 matches at 7 bases. The V gene end was trimmed by 0 bases and the J gene end by 10 bases; junction bases not matched to a gene: 8. The CDR3 has 14 residues. Per the germline V gene, CDR1 is MNHNY and CDR2 is SVGAGI (reference sequence).

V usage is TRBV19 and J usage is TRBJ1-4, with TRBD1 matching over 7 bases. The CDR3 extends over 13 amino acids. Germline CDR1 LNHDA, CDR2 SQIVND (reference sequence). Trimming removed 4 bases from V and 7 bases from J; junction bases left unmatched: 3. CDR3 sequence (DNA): TGTGCCAGTAGTACCACAGGGGTTGAAAAACTGTTTTTT. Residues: CASSTTGVEKLFF.

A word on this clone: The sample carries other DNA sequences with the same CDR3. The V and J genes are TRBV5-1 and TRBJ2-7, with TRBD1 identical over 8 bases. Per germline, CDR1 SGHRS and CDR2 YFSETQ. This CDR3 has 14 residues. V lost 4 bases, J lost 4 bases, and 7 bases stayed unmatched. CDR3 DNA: TGCGCCAGCAGCACCGGACAGGGTGGTTACGAGCAGTACTTC. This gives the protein CASSTGQGGYEQYF.

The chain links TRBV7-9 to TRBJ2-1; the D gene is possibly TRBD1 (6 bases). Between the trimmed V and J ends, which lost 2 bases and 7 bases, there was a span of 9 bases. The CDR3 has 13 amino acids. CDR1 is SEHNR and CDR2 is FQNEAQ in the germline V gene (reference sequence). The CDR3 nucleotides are TGTGCCAGCAGCTTATCAGGGGCAAATGAGCAGTTCTTC. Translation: CASSLSGANEQFF.

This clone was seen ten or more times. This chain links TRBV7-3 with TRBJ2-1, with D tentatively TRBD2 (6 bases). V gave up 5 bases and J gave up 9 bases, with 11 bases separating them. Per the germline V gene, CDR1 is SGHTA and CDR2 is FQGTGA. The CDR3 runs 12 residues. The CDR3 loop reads CASSPHGGEQFF. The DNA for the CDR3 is TGTGCCAGCAGCCCACACGGGGGTGAGCAGTTCTTC.

In DNA form, the CDR3 reads TGCAGTGCTAGTGGACTAGCGGGAGTGGGTGAGCAGTTCTTC. This sequence encodes CSASGLAGVGEQFF. The genes are TRBV20-1 and TRBJ2-1; 13 bases line up with TRBD2. The length of the CDR3 is 14 residues. Germline V lookup: CDR1 DFQATT, CDR2 SNEGSKA (reference sequence). V trimming: 3 bases; J trimming: 9 bases; junction bases outside the gene matches: 5.

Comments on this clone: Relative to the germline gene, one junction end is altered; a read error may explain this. In nucleotides, the CDR3 is TGTGCCAGCAGCTTGGGTACTATGGGGGTCTTC. Amino acid sequence: CASSLGTMGVF. This sequence joins TRBV5-8 and TRBJ2-1; perhaps D is TRBD1 or TRBD2 (5 bases each). The CDR3 spans 11 residues. Germline V CDR1 and CDR2: SGHTS, YDEGEE. Looking up the rest from reference TRBV5-8 and TRBJ2-1 gives the full variable domain: EAGVTQSPTHLIKTRGQQATLRCSPISGHTSVYWYQQALGLGLQFLLWYDEGEERNRGNFPPRFSGRQFPNYSSELNVNALELEDSALYLCASSLGTMGVFGPGTRLTVL.